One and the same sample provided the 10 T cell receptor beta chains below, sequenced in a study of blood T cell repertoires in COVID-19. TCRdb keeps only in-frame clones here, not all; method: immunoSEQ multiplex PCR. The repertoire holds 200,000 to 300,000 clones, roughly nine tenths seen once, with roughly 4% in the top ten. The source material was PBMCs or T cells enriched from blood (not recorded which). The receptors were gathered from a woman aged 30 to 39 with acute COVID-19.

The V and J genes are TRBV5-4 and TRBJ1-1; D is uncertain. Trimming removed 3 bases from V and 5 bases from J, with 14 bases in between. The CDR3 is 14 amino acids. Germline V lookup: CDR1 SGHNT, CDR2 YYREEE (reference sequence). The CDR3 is CASSSQRGSTEAFF. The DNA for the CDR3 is TGTGCCAGCAGCTCCCAGCGCGGGTCTACTGAAGCTTTCTTT.

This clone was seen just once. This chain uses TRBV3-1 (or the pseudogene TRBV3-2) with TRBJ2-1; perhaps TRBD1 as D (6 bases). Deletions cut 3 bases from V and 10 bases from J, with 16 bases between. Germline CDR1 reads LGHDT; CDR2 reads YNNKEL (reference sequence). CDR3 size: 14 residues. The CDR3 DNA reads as TGTGCCAGCAGCCAGGGTGGGGGCCTCGGGGAGCAGTTCTTC. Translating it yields CASSQGGGLGEQFF.

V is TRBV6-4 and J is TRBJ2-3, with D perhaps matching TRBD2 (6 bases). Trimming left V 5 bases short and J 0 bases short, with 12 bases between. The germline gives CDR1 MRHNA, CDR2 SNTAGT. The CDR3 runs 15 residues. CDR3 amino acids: CASSSGSFSTDTQYF. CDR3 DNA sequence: TGTGCCAGCAGTAGCGGGTCCTTCAGCACAGATACGCAGTATTTT.

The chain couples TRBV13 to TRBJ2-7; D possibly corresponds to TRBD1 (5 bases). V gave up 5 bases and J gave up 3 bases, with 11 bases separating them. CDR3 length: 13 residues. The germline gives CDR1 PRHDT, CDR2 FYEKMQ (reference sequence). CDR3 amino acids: CASSPKGIYEQYF. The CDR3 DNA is TGTGCCAGCAGCCCAAAGGGGATCTACGAGCAGTACTTC.

CDR3 DNA: TGTGCCAGCAGCTCTAGGTGGGAGGCTGAAGCTTTCTTT. Its translation: CASSSRWEAEAFF. The rearrangement uses TRBV7-8 and TRBJ1-1; D remains ambiguous. Germline V CDR1 and CDR2: SGHVS, FQNEAQ. Trimming removed 4 bases at V and 6 bases at J, with 12 bases between. The CDR3 contains 13 residues.

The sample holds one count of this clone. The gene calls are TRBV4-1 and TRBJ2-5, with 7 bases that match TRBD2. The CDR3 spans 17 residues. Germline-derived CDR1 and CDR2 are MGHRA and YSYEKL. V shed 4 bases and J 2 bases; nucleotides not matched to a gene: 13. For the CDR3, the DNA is TGCGCCAGCAGCCCGTCGCCAGGGTGGGGGGGGCAAGAGACCCAGTACTTC. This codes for CASSPSPGWGGQETQYF.

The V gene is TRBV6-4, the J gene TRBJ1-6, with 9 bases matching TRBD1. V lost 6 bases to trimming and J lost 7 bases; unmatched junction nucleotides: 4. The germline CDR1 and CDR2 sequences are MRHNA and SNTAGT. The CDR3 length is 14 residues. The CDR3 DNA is TGTGCCAGCAGGGGACAGGGCGACAATTCACCCCTCCACTTT. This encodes CASRGQGDNSPLHF.

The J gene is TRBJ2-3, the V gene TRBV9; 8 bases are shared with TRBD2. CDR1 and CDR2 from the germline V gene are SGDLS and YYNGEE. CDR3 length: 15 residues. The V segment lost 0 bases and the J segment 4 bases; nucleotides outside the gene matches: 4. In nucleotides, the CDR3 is TGTGCCAGCAGCGTAGCTAAACTAGCGGCAGATACGCAGTATTTT. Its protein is CASSVAKLAADTQYF.

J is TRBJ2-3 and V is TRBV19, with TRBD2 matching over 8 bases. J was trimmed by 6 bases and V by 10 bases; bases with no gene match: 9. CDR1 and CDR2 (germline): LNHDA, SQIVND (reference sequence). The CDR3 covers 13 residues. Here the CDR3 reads CATIPGGRDTQYF. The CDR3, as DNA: TGTGCCACCATCCCGGGGGGGCGGGATACGCAGTATTTT.

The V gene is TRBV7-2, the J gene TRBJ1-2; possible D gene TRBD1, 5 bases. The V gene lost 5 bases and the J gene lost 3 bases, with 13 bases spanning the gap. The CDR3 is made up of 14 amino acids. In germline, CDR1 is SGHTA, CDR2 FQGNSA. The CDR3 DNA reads TGTGCCAGCAGCCCGCAGGGCTTCGACTATGGCTACACCTTC. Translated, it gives CASSPQGFDYGYTF.